The rows below give T cell receptor beta chains drawn from one sample of a study. TCRdb processed the 5' RACE reads anew with MiXCR; each CDR3 protein has one entry. The sample yields 7,000 to 9,000 distinct CDR3 sequences, 27% seen once. Input material: naive CD4+ T cells sorted from a lymph node. The receptors come from a female donor with breast cancer. CDR3s leave out the opening cysteine and the closing phenylalanine or tryptophan. Expanded clones are given a class, and other clones once, few, many or no size at all.

V gene: TRBV24-1; J gene: TRBJ2-7; clone size: many; CDR3 protein: ATSDSTSGRAHEQY
V gene: TRBV5-5; J gene: TRBJ1-5; clone size: large; CDR3 protein: ASNPQVSNQPQH
V gene: TRBV11-3; J gene: TRBJ2-5; clone size: medium-sized; CDR3 protein: ASSLDPETQY
V gene: TRBV6-1; J gene: TRBJ2-7; clone size: few; CDR3 protein: ASSDPTGGYEQY
V gene: TRBV6-2/TRBV6-3; J gene: TRBJ1-4; clone size: many; CDR3 protein: ASSLRPPGNEKLF
V gene: TRBV19; J gene: TRBJ2-7; clone size: -; CDR3 protein: ASSISAPARGYEQY
V gene: TRBV12-5; J gene: TRBJ2-1; clone size: few; CDR3 protein: ASGLAAGGSYNEQF
V gene: TRBV12-3/TRBV12-4; J gene: TRBJ2-5; clone size: few; CDR3 protein: ASSFRGETQY
V gene: TRBV5-1; J gene: TRBJ2-2; clone size: -; CDR3 protein: ASSLEGGRVDRELF
V gene: TRBV6-6; J gene: TRBJ2-7; clone size: medium-sized; CDR3 protein: ASSDLLYEQY
V gene: TRBV24-1; J gene: TRBJ2-3; clone size: medium-sized; CDR3 protein: ATSDPGTGDDTQY
V gene: TRBV20-1; J gene: TRBJ1-4; clone size: -; CDR3 protein: SASPLQGPNEKLF
V gene: TRBV11-2; J gene: TRBJ1-1; clone size: -; CDR3 protein: ASSICLLNTEAF
V gene: TRBV25-1; J gene: TRBJ2-1; clone size: many; CDR3 protein: ASTSLQREGRNEQF
V gene: TRBV5-1; J gene: TRBJ2-5; clone size: medium-sized; CDR3 protein: ASSLTGASQETQY
V gene: TRBV24-1; J gene: TRBJ2-1; clone size: -; CDR3 protein: ATSDPGTSGRACNEQF
V gene: TRBV5-1; J gene: TRBJ1-1; clone size: -; CDR3 protein: ASSPLEENTEAF
V gene: TRBV7-2; J gene: TRBJ1-1; clone size: medium-sized; CDR3 protein: ASSQGPNTEAF
V gene: TRBV4-3; J gene: TRBJ2-5; clone size: medium-sized; CDR3 protein: ASSRRDGRETQY
V gene: TRBV6-6; J gene: TRBJ2-7; clone size: -; CDR3 protein: ASSDGGYEHY
V gene: TRBV7-3; J gene: TRBJ2-3; clone size: -; CDR3 protein: ASSLGPRATDTQY
V gene: TRBV5-1; J gene: TRBJ2-5; clone size: medium-sized; CDR3 protein: ASSIEETQY
V gene: TRBV7-8; J gene: TRBJ2-2; clone size: -; CDR3 protein: ASSDLRTEELF
V gene: TRBV6-5; J gene: TRBJ2-5; clone size: medium-sized; CDR3 protein: ASSYTGTGYQETQY
V gene: TRBV24-1; J gene: TRBJ1-1; clone size: -; CDR3 protein: ATSDSGAGRGNNEAF
V gene: TRBV5-1; J gene: TRBJ2-7; clone size: many; CDR3 protein: ASSGGLTRTSGKFYEQY
V gene: TRBV4-1; J gene: TRBJ2-1; clone size: medium-sized; CDR3 protein: ASSPGQGPGNEQF
V gene: TRBV29-1; J gene: TRBJ2-7; clone size: many; CDR3 protein: SVQDSYEQY
V gene: TRBV5-6; J gene: TRBJ2-5; clone size: -; CDR3 protein: ASSLAGGRKTQY
V gene: TRBV20-1; J gene: TRBJ1-5; clone size: -; CDR3 protein: GAKTGGGSQPQH
V gene: TRBV7-2; J gene: TRBJ2-3; clone size: -; CDR3 protein: ASSLFIQGAKGTDTQY
V gene: TRBV24-1; J gene: TRBJ2-1; clone size: -; CDR3 protein: ATSAGTSGRYEQF
V gene: TRBV19; J gene: TRBJ1-5; clone size: few; CDR3 protein: ASRGQEGARNQPQH
V gene: TRBV5-1; J gene: TRBJ2-7; clone size: -; CDR3 protein: ASSLDRFSEQY
V gene: TRBV20-1; J gene: TRBJ2-5; clone size: -; CDR3 protein: SARLGGLYQEAQY
V gene: TRBV18; J gene: TRBJ2-5; clone size: -; CDR3 protein: ASSPPGIAGLQETQY
V gene: TRBV9; J gene: TRBJ2-5; clone size: medium-sized; CDR3 protein: ASSEDSGSETQY
V gene: TRBV6-5; J gene: TRBJ1-1; clone size: few; CDR3 protein: ASSYSKNTEAF
V gene: TRBV12-3/TRBV12-4; J gene: TRBJ2-1; clone size: medium-sized; CDR3 protein: ASSLGLSSYNEQF
V gene: TRBV24-1; J gene: TRBJ2-1; clone size: few; CDR3 protein: ATSQALAEYNEQF
V gene: TRBV6-1; J gene: TRBJ1-5; clone size: medium-sized; CDR3 protein: ASSELGGFSNQPQH
V gene: TRBV20-1; J gene: TRBJ2-7; clone size: many; CDR3 protein: SAIGAGAVRYEQY
V gene: TRBV10-3; J gene: TRBJ2-7; clone size: few; CDR3 protein: AISESDRTYEQY
V gene: TRBV24-1; J gene: TRBJ2-1; clone size: many; CDR3 protein: ATSEGPGTSVTKSSYNEQF
V gene: TRBV20-1; J gene: TRBJ2-1; clone size: -; CDR3 protein: SASRYYNEQF
V gene: TRBV6-5; J gene: TRBJ2-1; clone size: many; CDR3 protein: ASSYRASSYNEQF
V gene: TRBV11-3; J gene: TRBJ2-5; clone size: many; CDR3 protein: ASSLDPRQETQY
V gene: TRBV6-5; J gene: TRBJ1-2; clone size: medium-sized; CDR3 protein: ASSYSGTGFGYT